A single T cell receptor (beta chain) is shown here with its context. The antigen is undetermined. This specimen comes from a study of vaccination effects on CD4 cells after COVID-19. Looking at the study overall: With around 10 ug/ml peptides and around 9.6 IU/ml IL-2, over 1.5 million PBMC per well were cultured.

The table came from immunoSEQ multiplex PCR; TCRdb's copy has only in-frame clones and leaves some out. Counted here are tens of thousands of clones, 68% occurring once; the ten biggest clones make up 4.2%. Whole-study results and caveats: The study, lacking early post-infection timepoints, had few convalescent patients.

The CDR3 length is 19 residues. Germline V gene lookup returns CDR1 MNHNS and CDR2 SASEGT. Trimming cost V 4 bases and J 1 base; bases outside gene matches: 14. CD4+ T cell isolation took place after 10 days of culture. Vaccine recipients lacked prior SARS-CoV-2 infection and had negative nucleocapsid antibodies. V and J are TRBV6-1 and TRBJ1-5; 9 bases are shared with TRBD1. The sample was CD4+ T cells from PBMCs cultured without peptide, taken before COVID-19 vaccination. The sequence derives from a human donor who received a COVID-19 vaccine. The CDR3 is CASSALGQGGPGSNQPQHF. CDR3 nucleotides: TGTGCCAGCAGTGCCCTGGGACAGGGAGGGCCGGGGAGCAATCAGCCCCAGCATTTT.